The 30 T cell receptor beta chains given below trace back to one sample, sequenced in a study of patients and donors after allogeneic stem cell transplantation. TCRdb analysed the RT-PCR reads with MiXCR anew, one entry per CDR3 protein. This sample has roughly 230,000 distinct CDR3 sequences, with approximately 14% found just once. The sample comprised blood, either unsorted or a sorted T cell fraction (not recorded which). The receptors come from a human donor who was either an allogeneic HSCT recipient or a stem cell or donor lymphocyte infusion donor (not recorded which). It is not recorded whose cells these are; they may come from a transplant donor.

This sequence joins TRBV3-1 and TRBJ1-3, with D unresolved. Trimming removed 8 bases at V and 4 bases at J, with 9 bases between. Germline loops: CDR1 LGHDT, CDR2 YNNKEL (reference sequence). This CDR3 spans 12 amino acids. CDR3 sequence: CASAHLGNTIYF. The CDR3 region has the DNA TGTGCCAGCGCCCATCTCGGAAACACCATATATTTT.

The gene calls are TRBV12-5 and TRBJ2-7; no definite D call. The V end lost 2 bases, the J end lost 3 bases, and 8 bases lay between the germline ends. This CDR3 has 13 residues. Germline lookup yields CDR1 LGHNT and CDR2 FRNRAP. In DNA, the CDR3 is TGTGCTAGTGGTTTGACAAACTACTACGAGCAGTACTTC. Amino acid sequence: CASGLTNYYEQYF.

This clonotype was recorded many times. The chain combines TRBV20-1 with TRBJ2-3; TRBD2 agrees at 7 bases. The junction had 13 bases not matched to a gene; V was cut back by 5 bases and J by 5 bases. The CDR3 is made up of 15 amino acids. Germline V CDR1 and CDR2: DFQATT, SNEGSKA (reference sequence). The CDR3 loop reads CSARILGSSGDTQYF. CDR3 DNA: TGCAGTGCTCGCATCCTGGGGTCTAGCGGAGATACGCAGTATTTT.

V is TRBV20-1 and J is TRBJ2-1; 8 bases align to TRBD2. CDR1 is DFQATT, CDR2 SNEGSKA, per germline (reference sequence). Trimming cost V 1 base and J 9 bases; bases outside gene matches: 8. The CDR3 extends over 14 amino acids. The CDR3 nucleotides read TGCAGTGCTAGAGTCGGGGGGGGGCTTAGTGAGCAGTTCTTC. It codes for CSARVGGGLSEQFF.

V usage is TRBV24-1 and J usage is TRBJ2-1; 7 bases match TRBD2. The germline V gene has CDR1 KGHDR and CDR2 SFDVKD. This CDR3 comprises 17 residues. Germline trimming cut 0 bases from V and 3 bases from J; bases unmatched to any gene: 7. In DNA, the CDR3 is TGTGCCACCAGTGATTTGGCGGGAGTTGGGGACTACAATGAGCAGTTCTTC. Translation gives CATSDLAGVGDYNEQFF.

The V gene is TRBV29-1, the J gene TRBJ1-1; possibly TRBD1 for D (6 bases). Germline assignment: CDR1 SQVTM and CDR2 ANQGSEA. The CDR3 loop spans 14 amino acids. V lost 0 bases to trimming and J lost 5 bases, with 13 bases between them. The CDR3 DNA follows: TGCAGCGTTGAAGAATTACAGGGAGGTACTGAAGCTTTCTTT. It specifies CSVEELQGGTEAFF.

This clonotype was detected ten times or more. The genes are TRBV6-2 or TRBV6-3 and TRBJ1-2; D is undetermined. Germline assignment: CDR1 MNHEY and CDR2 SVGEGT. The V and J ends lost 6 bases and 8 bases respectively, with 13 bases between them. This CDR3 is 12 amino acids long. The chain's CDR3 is CASSLAYQGYTF. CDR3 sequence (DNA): TGTGCCAGCAGCCTTGCTTACCAAGGCTACACCTTC.

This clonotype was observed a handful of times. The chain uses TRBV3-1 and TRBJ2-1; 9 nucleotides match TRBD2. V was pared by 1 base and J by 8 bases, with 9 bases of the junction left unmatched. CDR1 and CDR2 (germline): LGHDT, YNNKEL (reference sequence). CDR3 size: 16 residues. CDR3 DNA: TGTGCCAGCAGCCAAGGTACCGGGACTAGCTTCGATGAGCAGTTCTTC. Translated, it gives CASSQGTGTSFDEQFF.

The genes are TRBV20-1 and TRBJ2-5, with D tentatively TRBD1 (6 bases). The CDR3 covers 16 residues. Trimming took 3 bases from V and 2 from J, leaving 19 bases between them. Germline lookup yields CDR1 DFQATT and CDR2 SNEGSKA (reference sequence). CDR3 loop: CSASPRGVMGQETQYF. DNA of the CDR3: TGCAGTGCTAGTCCCAGGGGCGTGATGGGACAAGAGACCCAGTACTTC.

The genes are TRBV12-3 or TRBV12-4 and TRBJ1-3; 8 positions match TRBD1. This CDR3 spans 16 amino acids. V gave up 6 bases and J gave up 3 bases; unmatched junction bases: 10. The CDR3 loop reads CASSLGQGDSGNTIYF. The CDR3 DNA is TGTGCCAGCAGCCTCGGACAGGGTGACAGTGGAAACACCATATATTTT.

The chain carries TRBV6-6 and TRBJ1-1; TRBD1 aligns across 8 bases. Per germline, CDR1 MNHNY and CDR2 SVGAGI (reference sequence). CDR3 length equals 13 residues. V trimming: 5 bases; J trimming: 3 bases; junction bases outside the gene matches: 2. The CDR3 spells CASSEDRDTEAFF. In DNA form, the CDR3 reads TGTGCCAGCAGTGAGGACAGGGACACTGAAGCTTTCTTT.

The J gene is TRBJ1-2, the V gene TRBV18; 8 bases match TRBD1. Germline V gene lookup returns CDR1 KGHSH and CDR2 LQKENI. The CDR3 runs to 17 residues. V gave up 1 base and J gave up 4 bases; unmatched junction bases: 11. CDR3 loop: CASSPQSGQGASYGYTF. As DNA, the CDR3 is TGTGCCAGCTCACCACAAAGCGGACAGGGTGCTTCCTATGGCTACACCTTC.

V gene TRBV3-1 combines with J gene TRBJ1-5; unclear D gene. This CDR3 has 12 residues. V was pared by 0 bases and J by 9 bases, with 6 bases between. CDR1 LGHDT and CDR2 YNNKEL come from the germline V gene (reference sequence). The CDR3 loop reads CASSQEIGPQHF. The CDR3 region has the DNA TGTGCCAGCAGCCAAGAAATAGGGCCCCAGCATTTT. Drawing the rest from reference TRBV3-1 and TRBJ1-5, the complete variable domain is DTAVSQTPKYLVTQMGNDKSIKCEQNLGHDTMYWYKQDSKKFLKIMFSYNNKELIINETVPNRFSPKSPDKAHLNLHINSLELGDSAVYFCASSQEIGPQHFGDGTRLSIL.

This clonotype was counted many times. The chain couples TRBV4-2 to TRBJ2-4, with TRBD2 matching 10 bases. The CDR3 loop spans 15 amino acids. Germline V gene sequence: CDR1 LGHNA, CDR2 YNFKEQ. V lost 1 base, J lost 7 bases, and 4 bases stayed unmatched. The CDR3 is CASSQASGSRNIQYF. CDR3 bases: TGTGCCAGCAGCCAAGCTAGCGGGAGCAGGAACATTCAGTACTTC.

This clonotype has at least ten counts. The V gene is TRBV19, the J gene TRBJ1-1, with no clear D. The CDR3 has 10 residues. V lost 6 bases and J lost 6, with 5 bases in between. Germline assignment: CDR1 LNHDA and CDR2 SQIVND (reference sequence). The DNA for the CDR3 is TGTGCCAGTAGATGGCCTGAAGCTTTCTTT. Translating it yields CASRWPEAFF.

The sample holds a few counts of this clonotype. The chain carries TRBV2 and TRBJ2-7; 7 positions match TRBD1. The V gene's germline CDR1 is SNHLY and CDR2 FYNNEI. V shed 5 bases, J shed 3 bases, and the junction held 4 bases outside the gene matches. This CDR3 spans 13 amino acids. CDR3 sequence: CASSRDSIYEQYF. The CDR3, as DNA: TGTGCCAGCAGTCGGGACAGTATCTACGAGCAGTACTTC.

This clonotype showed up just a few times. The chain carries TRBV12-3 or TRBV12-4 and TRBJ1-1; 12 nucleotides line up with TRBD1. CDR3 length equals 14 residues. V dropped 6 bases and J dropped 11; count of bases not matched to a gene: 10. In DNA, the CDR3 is TGTGCCAGCAGCAAAAGGGACAGGGGGCGCGACGCTTTCTTT. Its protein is CASSKRDRGRDAFF.

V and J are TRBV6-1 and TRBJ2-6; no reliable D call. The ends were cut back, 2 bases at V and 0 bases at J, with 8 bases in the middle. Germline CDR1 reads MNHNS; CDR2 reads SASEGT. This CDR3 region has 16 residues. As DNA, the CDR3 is TGTGCCAGCAGTGAAAATTCCGGCTCTGGGGCCAACGTCCTGACTTTC. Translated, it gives CASSENSGSGANVLTF.

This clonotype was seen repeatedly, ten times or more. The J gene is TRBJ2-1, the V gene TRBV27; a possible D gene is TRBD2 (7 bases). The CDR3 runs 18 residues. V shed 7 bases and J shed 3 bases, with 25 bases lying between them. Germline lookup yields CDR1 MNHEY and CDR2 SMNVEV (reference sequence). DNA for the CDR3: TGTGCCAGCACCCCCGGAGGGAGGGGGGGATACAACTACAATGAGCAGTTCTTC. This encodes CASTPGGRGGYNYNEQFF.

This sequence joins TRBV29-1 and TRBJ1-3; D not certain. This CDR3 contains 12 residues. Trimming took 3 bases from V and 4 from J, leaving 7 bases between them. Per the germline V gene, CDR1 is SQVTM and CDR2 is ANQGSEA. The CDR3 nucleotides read TGCAGCGTTGATCAAGGAGGAAACACCATATATTTT. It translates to CSVDQGGNTIYF.

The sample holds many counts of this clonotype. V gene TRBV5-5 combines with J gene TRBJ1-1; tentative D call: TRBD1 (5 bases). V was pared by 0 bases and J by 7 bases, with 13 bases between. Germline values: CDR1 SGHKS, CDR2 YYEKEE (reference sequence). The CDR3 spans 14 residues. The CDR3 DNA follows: TGTGCCAGCAGCTTGGTCGGCAGGGCAAATGAAGCTTTCTTT. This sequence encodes CASSLVGRANEAFF.

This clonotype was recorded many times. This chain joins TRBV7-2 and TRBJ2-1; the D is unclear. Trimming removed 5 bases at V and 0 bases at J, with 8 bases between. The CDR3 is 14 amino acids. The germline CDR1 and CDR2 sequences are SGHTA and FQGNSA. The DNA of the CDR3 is TGTGCCAGCAGCCAACTCGCCTCCTACAATGAGCAGTTCTTC. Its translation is CASSQLASYNEQFF.

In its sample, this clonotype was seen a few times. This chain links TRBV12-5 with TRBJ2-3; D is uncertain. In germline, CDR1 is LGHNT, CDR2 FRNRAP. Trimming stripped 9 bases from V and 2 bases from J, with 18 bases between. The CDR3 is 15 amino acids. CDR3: CASVSTSLVTDTQYF. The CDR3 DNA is TGTGCTAGCGTCTCGACTTCCCTAGTCACAGATACGCAGTATTTT.

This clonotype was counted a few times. CDR3 in amino acids: CASSFSASPGRYNEQFF. The CDR3 bases are TGTGCCAGCAGCTTCTCAGCTAGCCCTGGGCGCTACAATGAGCAGTTCTTC. V and J are TRBV13 and TRBJ2-1; a possible D gene is TRBD2 (5 bases). Germline V gene sequence: CDR1 PRHDT, CDR2 FYEKMQ (reference sequence). The CDR3 extends over 17 amino acids. V was shortened by 3 bases and J by 3 bases, with 18 bases between the two germline ends.

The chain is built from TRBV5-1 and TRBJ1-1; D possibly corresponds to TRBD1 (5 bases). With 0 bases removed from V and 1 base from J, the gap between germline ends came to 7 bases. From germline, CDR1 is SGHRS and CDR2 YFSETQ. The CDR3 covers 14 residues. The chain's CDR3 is CASSLETGNTEAFF. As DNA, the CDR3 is TGCGCCAGCAGCTTGGAAACAGGGAACACTGAAGCTTTCTTT.

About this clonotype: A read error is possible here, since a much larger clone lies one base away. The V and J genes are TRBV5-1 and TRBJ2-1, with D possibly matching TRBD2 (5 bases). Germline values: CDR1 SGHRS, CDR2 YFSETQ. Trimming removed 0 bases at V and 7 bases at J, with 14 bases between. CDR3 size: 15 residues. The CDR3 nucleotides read TGCGCCAGCAGCTTGGCCGGGGATCTGGTAAATGAGCAGTTCTTC. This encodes CASSLAGDLVNEQFF.

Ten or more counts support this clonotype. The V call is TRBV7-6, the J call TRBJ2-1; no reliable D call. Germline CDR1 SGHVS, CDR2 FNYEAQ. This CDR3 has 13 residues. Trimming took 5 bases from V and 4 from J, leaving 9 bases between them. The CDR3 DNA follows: TGTGCCAGCAGCGCCAGGCCGTACAATGAGCAGTTCTTC. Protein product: CASSARPYNEQFF.

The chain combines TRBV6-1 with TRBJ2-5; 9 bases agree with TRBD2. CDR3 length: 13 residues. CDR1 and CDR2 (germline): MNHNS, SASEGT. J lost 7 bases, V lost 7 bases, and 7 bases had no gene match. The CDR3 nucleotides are TGTGCCAGCAATAGCGGGGGAGAACGGACCCAGTACTTC. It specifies CASNSGGERTQYF.

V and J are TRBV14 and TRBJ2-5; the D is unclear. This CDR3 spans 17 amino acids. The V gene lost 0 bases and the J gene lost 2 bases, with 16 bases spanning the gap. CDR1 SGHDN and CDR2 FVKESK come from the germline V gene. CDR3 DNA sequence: TGTGCCAGCAGCCAAGATTTTGGAACCTTCAAACAAGAGACCCAGTACTTC. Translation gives CASSQDFGTFKQETQYF.

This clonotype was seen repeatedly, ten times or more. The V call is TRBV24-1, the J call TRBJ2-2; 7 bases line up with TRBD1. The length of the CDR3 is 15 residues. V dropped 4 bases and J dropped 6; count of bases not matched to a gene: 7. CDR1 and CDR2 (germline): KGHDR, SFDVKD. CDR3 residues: CATSDLGQSSGELFF. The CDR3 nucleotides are TGTGCCACCAGTGACCTGGGACAGTCTTCCGGGGAGCTGTTTTTT.